This T cell receptor (beta chain) was identified during a study of T cell responses to AZD1222 COVID-19 vaccine. Study conclusions and caveats: Nearly half of unique spike-specific TCRs reportedly avoided B.1.351 and B.1.1.7 mutated regions. Spike regions recognized by vaccine-associated CD4 TCRs spanned the protein, led by 160-218 and 743-854.

The repertoire was sequenced with immunoSEQ multiplex PCR; TCRdb's copy has only in-frame clones and lacks some. Among about 150,000 clones listed, about 87% were seen once. It was second doses at about 4 or about 12 weeks that were pooled. In the case of this clone: Its antigen is as yet unknown.

The sequencing used peripheral blood, collected 28 days after the second AZD1222 dose. The receptor was isolated from an adult who received the AZD1222 COVID-19 vaccine.

For the CDR3, the DNA is TGTGCCACCAGCAGAGATCCTCCGGGACAGGGGGCCCACGAGCAGTACTTC. It is translated as CATSRDPPGQGAHEQYF. V usage is TRBV15 and J usage is TRBJ2-7; 12 bases align to TRBD1. Germline V CDR1 and CDR2: LNHNV, YYDKDF (reference sequence). V was pared by 0 bases and J by 5 bases, with 8 bases of the junction left unmatched. This CDR3 spans 17 amino acids.